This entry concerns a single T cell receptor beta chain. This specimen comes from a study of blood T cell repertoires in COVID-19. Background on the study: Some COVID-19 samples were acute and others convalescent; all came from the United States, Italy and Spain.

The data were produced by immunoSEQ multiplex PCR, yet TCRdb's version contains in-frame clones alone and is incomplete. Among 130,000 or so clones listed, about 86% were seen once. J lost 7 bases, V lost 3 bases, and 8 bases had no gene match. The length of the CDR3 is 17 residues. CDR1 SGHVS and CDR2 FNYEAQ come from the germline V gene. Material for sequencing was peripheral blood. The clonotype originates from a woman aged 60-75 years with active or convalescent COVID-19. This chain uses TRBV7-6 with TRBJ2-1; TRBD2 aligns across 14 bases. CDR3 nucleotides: TGTGCCAGCAGCTTGGGGATGACTAGCGGGGGGGCTAATGAGCAGTTCTTC. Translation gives CASSLGMTSGGANEQFF. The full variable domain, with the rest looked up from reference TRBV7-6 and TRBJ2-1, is GAGVSQSPRYKVTKRGQDVALRCDPISGHVSLYWYRQALGQGPEFLTYFNYEAQQDKSGLPNDRFSAERPEGSISTLTIQRTEQRDSAMYRCASSLGMTSGGANEQFFGPGTRLTVL.